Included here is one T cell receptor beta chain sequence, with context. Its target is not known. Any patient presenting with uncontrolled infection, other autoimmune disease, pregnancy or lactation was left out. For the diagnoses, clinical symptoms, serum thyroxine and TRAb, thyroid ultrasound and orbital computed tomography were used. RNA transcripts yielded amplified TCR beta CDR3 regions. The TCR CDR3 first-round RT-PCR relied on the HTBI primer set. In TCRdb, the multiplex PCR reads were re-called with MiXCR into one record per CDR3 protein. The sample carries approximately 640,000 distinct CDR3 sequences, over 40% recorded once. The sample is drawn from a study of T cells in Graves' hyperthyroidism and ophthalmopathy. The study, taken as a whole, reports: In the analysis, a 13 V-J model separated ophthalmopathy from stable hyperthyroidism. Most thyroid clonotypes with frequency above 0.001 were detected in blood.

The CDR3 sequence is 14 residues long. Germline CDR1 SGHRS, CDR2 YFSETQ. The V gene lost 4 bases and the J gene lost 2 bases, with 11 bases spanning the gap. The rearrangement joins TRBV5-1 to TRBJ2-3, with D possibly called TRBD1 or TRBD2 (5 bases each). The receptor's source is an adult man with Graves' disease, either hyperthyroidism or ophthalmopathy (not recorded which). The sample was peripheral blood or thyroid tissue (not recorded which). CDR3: CASSRWGTTDTQYF. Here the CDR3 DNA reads TGCGCCAGCAGCCGGTGGGGGACCACAGATACGCAGTATTTT.